Listed below are T cell receptor beta chains from one sample, sequenced in a study of shared clonotypes between healthy human individuals. Only in-frame clones appear in the TCRdb table, and some are missing; sequencing was by immunoSEQ multiplex PCR. The sample carries more than 2 million clones, just under 95% recorded once. Sequences were obtained from naive CD8+ T cells sorted from blood. The receptor set was obtained from a young man in good health. Both conserved end residues are part of each CDR3. The order of the fields is clone size, J gene, V gene, D gene, CDR3 protein, CDR3 DNA. D genes are given only for firm matches. The size of a clone is reported for some rows only, either as once, few or many, or as a class for expanded clones.

size: -
J: TRBJ1-5
V: TRBV6-1
D: -
CDR3: CASSEERGGALGNQPQHF
DNA: TGTGCCAGCAGTGAAGAGCGGGGGGGGGCGCTTGGCAATCAGCCCCAGCATTTT

size: -
J: TRBJ2-5
V: TRBV28
D: -
CDR3: CASVYGETQYF
DNA: TGTGCCAGCGTGTACGGGGAGACCCAGTACTTC

size: once
J: TRBJ2-2
V: TRBV2
D: -
CDR3: CASSEGPATGELFF
DNA: TGTGCCAGCAGTGAAGGACCCGCCACCGGGGAGCTGTTTTTT

size: -
J: TRBJ1-1
V: TRBV7-6
D: -
CDR3: CASSFPEGDTEAFF
DNA: TGTGCCAGCAGCTTTCCCGAGGGCGACACTGAAGCTTTCTTT

size: -
J: TRBJ2-7
V: TRBV28
D: -
CDR3: CASSLTRGAYEQYF
DNA: TGTGCCAGCAGTTTAACAAGGGGGGCCTACGAGCAGTACTTC

size: -
J: TRBJ1-1
V: TRBV4-1
D: -
CDR3: CASSPRGVNTEAFF
DNA: TGCGCCAGCAGCCCCCGCGGGGTCAACACTGAAGCTTTCTTT

size: -
J: TRBJ1-1
V: TRBV2
D: -
CDR3: CASSDNRQGRTEAFF
DNA: TGTGCCAGCAGTGATAATAGGCAGGGGCGAACTGAAGCTTTCTTT

size: -
J: TRBJ1-6
V: TRBV5-3
D: -
CDR3: CARSESTLHF
DNA: TGTGCCAGAAGCGAATCTACCCTCCACTTT

size: -
J: TRBJ2-7
V: TRBV9
D: -
CDR3: CASSVAGEKIYEQYF
DNA: TGTGCCAGCAGCGTAGCGGGGGAAAAGATCTACGAGCAGTACTTC

size: -
J: TRBJ2-7
V: TRBV5-1
D: -
CDR3: CASSLSQGSTYEQYF
DNA: TGCGCCAGCAGCTTGAGCCAGGGGTCTACCTACGAGCAGTACTTC

size: -
J: TRBJ2-7
V: TRBV19
D: -
CDR3: CASSIATGGVYEQYF
DNA: TGTGCCAGTAGTATAGCGACAGGAGGGGTCTACGAGCAGTACTTC

size: few
J: TRBJ2-1
V: TRBV27
D: -
CDR3: CASSPQGVRSSYNEQFF
DNA: TGTGCCAGCAGTCCCCAAGGGGTCCGAAGCTCCTACAATGAGCAGTTCTTC

size: -
J: TRBJ2-1
V: TRBV7-6
D: TRBD2
CDR3: CASSLNPGEGNEQFF
DNA: TGTGCCAGCAGCTTAAACCCTGGGGAGGGCAATGAGCAGTTCTTC

size: -
J: TRBJ1-1
V: TRBV18
D: TRBD1
CDR3: CASSPQGSEAFF
DNA: TGTGCCAGCTCCCCACAGGGGTCTGAAGCTTTCTTT

size: -
J: TRBJ1-1
V: TRBV19
D: -
CDR3: CASTQPYTNEAFF
DNA: TGTGCCAGTACCCAACCTTATACTAATGAAGCTTTCTTT

size: -
J: TRBJ2-3
V: TRBV29-1
D: -
CDR3: CSAAPVHSGTDTQYF
DNA: TGCAGCGCAGCCCCCGTCCACTCAGGCACAGATACGCAGTATTTT

size: -
J: TRBJ2-2
V: TRBV28
D: -
CDR3: CASSLVRGAGELFF
DNA: TGTGCCAGCAGTTTGGTCAGGGGGGCCGGGGAGCTGTTTTTT

size: once
J: TRBJ2-7
V: TRBV27
D: -
CDR3: CASSLSGSSYEQYF
DNA: TGTGCCAGCAGTTTATCGGGCAGCTCCTACGAGCAGTACTTC

size: -
J: TRBJ2-3
V: TRBV30
D: -
CDR3: CAWAGWGVDGDTQYF
DNA: TGTGCCTGGGCGGGGTGGGGCGTAGATGGGGATACGCAGTATTTT

size: once
J: TRBJ2-1
V: TRBV10-3
D: TRBD2
CDR3: CAISELEAGGPYNEQFF
DNA: TGTGCCATCAGTGAGTTGGAAGCGGGGGGGCCTTACAATGAGCAGTTCTTC

size: -
J: TRBJ2-1
V: TRBV9
D: -
CDR3: CASTRTSSYNEQFF
DNA: TGTGCCAGCACCAGGACAAGCTCCTACAATGAGCAGTTCTTC

size: -
J: TRBJ2-1
V: TRBV5-6
D: TRBD1
CDR3: CASSSTGGPIPYNEQFF
DNA: TGTGCCAGCAGCTCTACAGGGGGCCCAATTCCCTACAATGAGCAGTTCTTC

size: -
J: TRBJ2-1
V: TRBV2
D: -
CDR3: CASSGLGGFSYNEQFF
DNA: TGTGCCAGCAGTGGTTTGGGCGGATTCTCCTACAATGAGCAGTTCTTC

size: -
J: TRBJ1-2
V: TRBV9
D: -
CDR3: CASSVEGKDYGYTF
DNA: TGTGCCAGCAGCGTAGAAGGGAAAGATTATGGCTACACCTTC

size: -
J: TRBJ2-1
V: TRBV19
D: TRBD2
CDR3: CASSIWTSGSLDEQFF
DNA: TGTGCCAGTAGTATATGGACTAGCGGGAGCTTGGATGAGCAGTTCTTC

size: -
J: TRBJ2-3
V: TRBV14
D: -
CDR3: CASQGGQSGYTQYF
DNA: TGTGCCAGCCAGGGAGGCCAATCCGGATATACGCAGTATTTT

size: -
J: TRBJ2-1
V: TRBV7-6
D: -
CDR3: CASSKTAYNEQFF
DNA: TGTGCCAGCAGCAAGACGGCCTACAATGAGCAGTTCTTC

size: -
J: TRBJ2-7
V: TRBV10-3
D: -
CDR3: CAISESLGQDYEQYF
DNA: TGTGCCATCAGTGAGTCGCTGGGTCAAGACTACGAGCAGTACTTC

size: -
J: TRBJ2-7
V: TRBV6-1
D: -
CDR3: CASIDWGLTYEQYF
DNA: TGTGCCAGCATAGACTGGGGGTTAACCTACGAGCAGTACTTC

size: -
J: TRBJ2-7
V: TRBV5-1
D: TRBD2
CDR3: CASSLETLAGLASYEQYF
DNA: TGCGCCAGCAGTCTGGAGACACTAGCGGGTCTTGCCTCCTACGAGCAGTACTTC

size: -
J: TRBJ2-3
V: TRBV10-1
D: TRBD2
CDR3: CASSEDAGVADTQYF
DNA: TGCGCCAGCAGTGAAGATGCGGGAGTGGCAGATACGCAGTATTTT

size: -
J: TRBJ2-6
V: TRBV7-9
D: TRBD1
CDR3: CASSWTGDSSGANVLTF
DNA: TGTGCCAGCAGCTGGACAGGGGATAGCTCTGGGGCCAACGTCCTGACTTTC

size: -
J: TRBJ2-7
V: TRBV19
D: -
CDR3: CASSIDRGLNYEQYF
DNA: TGTGCCAGTAGTATAGATCGCGGCTTAAACTACGAGCAGTACTTC

size: -
J: TRBJ2-5
V: TRBV6-6
D: TRBD1
CDR3: CASSDRGPETQYF
DNA: TGTGCCAGCAGTGACAGGGGGCCGGAGACCCAGTACTTC

size: -
J: TRBJ2-3
V: TRBV7-9
D: TRBD2
CDR3: CASSFAGGGTDTQYF
DNA: TGTGCCAGCAGCTTCGCGGGGGGCGGCACAGATACGCAGTATTTT

size: -
J: TRBJ2-3
V: TRBV25-1
D: TRBD2
CDR3: CASSMTSGGSTDTQYF
DNA: TGTGCCAGCAGTATGACTAGCGGGGGCAGCACAGATACGCAGTATTTT

size: -
J: TRBJ2-1
V: TRBV28
D: -
CDR3: CASSFRTSSYNEQFF
DNA: TGTGCCAGCAGTTTCAGAACTAGCTCCTACAATGAGCAGTTCTTC

size: -
J: TRBJ2-2
V: TRBV13
D: -
CDR3: CASSFLPLANTGELFF
DNA: TGTGCCAGCAGCTTTCTCCCACTAGCGAACACCGGGGAGCTGTTTTTT

size: -
J: TRBJ1-5
V: TRBV4-1
D: -
CDR3: CASSQVGADRSYNQPQHF
DNA: TGCGCCAGCAGCCAAGTCGGAGCCGACAGGAGCTACAATCAGCCCCAGCATTTT

size: -
J: TRBJ2-1
V: TRBV29-1
D: TRBD2
CDR3: CSVGTSGQYNEQFF
DNA: TGCAGCGTTGGGACTAGCGGGCAGTACAATGAGCAGTTCTTC

size: -
J: TRBJ2-5
V: TRBV4-1
D: -
CDR3: CASSQDQETEEETQYF
DNA: TGCGCCAGCAGCCAAGATCAGGAAACAGAAGAAGAGACCCAGTACTTC

size: -
J: TRBJ2-2
V: TRBV9
D: -
CDR3: CASSVVIGELFF
DNA: TGTGCCAGCAGCGTAGTTATCGGGGAGCTGTTTTTT

size: -
J: TRBJ2-7
V: TRBV5-5
D: -
CDR3: CASSLSGQLYEQYF
DNA: TGTGCCAGCAGCTTGTCCGGCCAACTTTACGAGCAGTACTTC

size: -
J: TRBJ2-1
V: TRBV7-8
D: -
CDR3: CASSFRLESSYNEQFF
DNA: TGTGCCAGCAGCTTTCGACTAGAGAGCTCCTACAATGAGCAGTTCTTC

size: once
J: TRBJ1-2
V: TRBV6-1
D: TRBD1
CDR3: CASREQGAYGYTF
DNA: TGTGCCAGCAGGGAACAGGGGGCGTATGGCTACACCTTC

size: once
J: TRBJ1-2
V: TRBV4-1
D: -
CDR3: CASSQMIEAFLGYTF
DNA: TGCGCCAGCAGCCAAATGATAGAGGCCTTCTTGGGCTACACCTTC

size: -
J: TRBJ1-2
V: TRBV9
D: -
CDR3: CASSVERGGWSGYTF
DNA: TGTGCCAGCAGCGTAGAACGGGGGGGCTGGTCTGGCTACACCTTC

size: -
J: TRBJ1-5
V: TRBV28
D: -
CDR3: CASTAARYSNQPQHF
DNA: TGTGCCAGCACCGCAGCGAGGTATAGCAATCAGCCCCAGCATTTT

size: -
J: TRBJ1-1
V: TRBV7-3
D: -
CDR3: CASSLTAGNEAFF
DNA: TGTGCCAGCAGCTTAACGGCAGGGAATGAAGCTTTCTTT

size: -
J: TRBJ2-2
V: TRBV7-8
D: TRBD1
CDR3: CASSLQGLAGELFF
DNA: TGTGCCAGCAGCCTACAGGGGTTGGCCGGGGAGCTGTTTTTT

size: -
J: TRBJ2-1
V: TRBV4-3
D: TRBD2
CDR3: CASSRTTSGTYNEQFF
DNA: TGCGCCAGCAGCCGGACGACTAGCGGGACCTACAATGAGCAGTTCTTC

size: -
J: TRBJ2-2
V: TRBV4-1
D: TRBD1
CDR3: CASSQLDRANTGELFF
DNA: TGCGCCAGCAGCCAACTTGACAGGGCTAACACCGGGGAGCTGTTTTTT

size: -
J: TRBJ1-5
V: TRBV5-4
D: -
CDR3: CASSLNLEVSPQHF
DNA: TGTGCCAGCAGCTTGAATCTCGAGGTTTCCCCTCAGCATTTT

size: -
J: TRBJ2-2
V: TRBV18
D: -
CDR3: CASSPPLNTGELFF
DNA: TGTGCCAGCTCACCACCCCTGAACACCGGGGAGCTGTTTTTT

size: -
J: TRBJ1-4
V: TRBV29-1
D: -
CDR3: CSVGPNREKLFF
DNA: TGCAGCGTGGGGCCTAATCGGGAAAAACTGTTTTTT

size: -
J: TRBJ1-6
V: TRBV6-1
D: -
CDR3: CASSDGAFRNSPLHF
DNA: TGTGCCAGCAGTGACGGTGCCTTCCGAAATTCACCCCTCCACTTT

size: -
J: TRBJ2-7
V: TRBV19
D: TRBD2
CDR3: CASMGGAYEQYF
DNA: TGTGCCAGCATGGGGGGGGCCTACGAGCAGTACTTC

size: -
J: TRBJ1-1
V: TRBV7-9
D: -
CDR3: CASSSGESGAFF
DNA: TGTGCCAGCAGCTCCGGTGAATCGGGGGCTTTCTTT

size: -
J: TRBJ2-3
V: TRBV6-1
D: TRBD1
CDR3: CASSGTGTGWVYTQYF
DNA: TGTGCCAGCAGTGGAACCGGGACAGGGTGGGTATATACGCAGTATTTT

size: -
J: TRBJ1-1
V: TRBV7-9
D: -
CDR3: CASSLTRDTEAFF
DNA: TGTGCCAGCAGCCTAACAAGGGACACTGAAGCTTTCTTT